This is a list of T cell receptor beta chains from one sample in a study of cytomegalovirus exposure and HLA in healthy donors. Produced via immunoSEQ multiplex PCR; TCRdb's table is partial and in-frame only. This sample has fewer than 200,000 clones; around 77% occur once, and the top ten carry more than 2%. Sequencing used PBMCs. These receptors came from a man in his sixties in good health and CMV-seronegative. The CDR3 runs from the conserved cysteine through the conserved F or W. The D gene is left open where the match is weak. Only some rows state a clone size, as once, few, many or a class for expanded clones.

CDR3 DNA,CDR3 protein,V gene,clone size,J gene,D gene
TGTTCCAGCAGCCGAGACAATCAGCCCCAGCATTTT,CSSSRDNQPQHF,TRBV7-9,NA,TRBJ1-5,NA
TGTGCCAGCAGGGACACAGGGGGCGCGGACTATGGCTACACCTTC,CASRDTGGADYGYTF,TRBV13,once,TRBJ1-2,TRBD1
TGTGCCAGCAGCCCGTACGAGGGCAATCAGCCCCAGCATTTT,CASSPYEGNQPQHF,TRBV27,NA,TRBJ1-5,NA
TGTGCCAGCAGTTACTCGAGGGACAGGGATCAGCCCCAGCATTTT,CASSYSRDRDQPQHF,TRBV6-6,NA,TRBJ1-5,TRBD1
TGTGCCAGCAGCGTGACAGGGGGTACCGGGGAGCTGTTTTTT,CASSVTGGTGELFF,TRBV9,NA,TRBJ2-2,TRBD1
TGTGCCAGCAAAAACGAGAAACCGGGTCTTGAGAATGAGCAGTTCTTC,CASKNEKPGLENEQFF,TRBV6-6,NA,TRBJ2-1,NA
TGTGCCAGTAGTATCCTCACCAGGGGTCGGACAGGGGGGTTCCGTGAGCAGTTCTTC,CASSILTRGRTGGFREQFF,TRBV19,NA,TRBJ2-1,TRBD1
TGTGCCAGCAGCCCTGGATTAGTGACAGGTGGAAGCAATCAGCCCCAGCATTTT,CASSPGLVTGGSNQPQHF,TRBV4-2,NA,TRBJ1-5,NA
TGTGCCAGCAGCGTAGCTACGGGGGGACCCGGGGGAGAGCAGTACTTC,CASSVATGGPGGEQYF,TRBV9,NA,TRBJ2-7,TRBD2
TGTGCCAGTAGTATATCCGACAGGGTGGCTTTCTTT,CASSISDRVAFF,TRBV19,few,TRBJ1-1,TRBD1
TGTGCCAGCAGCTTGCAAGGGACAGGACTCACAGATACGCAGTATTTT,CASSLQGTGLTDTQYF,TRBV5-6,few,TRBJ2-3,TRBD1
TGTGCCAGCAGCACCCGGGACAGACTCTCTGGAAACACCATATATTTT,CASSTRDRLSGNTIYF,TRBV7-8,NA,TRBJ1-3,TRBD1
TGTGCCAGCAGTCTCGTGGGGGACAGGGGGCAAGAGACCCAGTACTTC,CASSLVGDRGQETQYF,TRBV2,NA,TRBJ2-5,TRBD1
TGTGCCAGTAGTATTGGGAGGGACTCCTACGAGCAGTACTTC,CASSIGRDSYEQYF,TRBV19,NA,TRBJ2-7,TRBD2
TGTGCCAGCAGTTCCGGCGGGACGAAGAATCAGCCCCAGCATTTT,CASSSGGTKNQPQHF,TRBV5-4,few,TRBJ1-5,NA
TGCGCCAGCAGTGAGTGGGGCCAAAGCAATCAGCCCCAGCATTTT,CASSEWGQSNQPQHF,TRBV10-2,NA,TRBJ1-5,NA
TGCGCCAGCAGATGTCCCGGGACAGGGTGCACAGATACGCAGTATTTT,CASRCPGTGCTDTQYF,TRBV10-1,NA,TRBJ2-3,TRBD1
TGTGCCAGCAGCGTACTAGCGGGGGTTAACTCTGGGGCCAACGTCCTGACTTTC,CASSVLAGVNSGANVLTF,TRBV9,NA,TRBJ2-6,TRBD2
TGTGCCAGCAGTGAAGAATGGGACAGGGGGCTCTATGGCTACACCTTC,CASSEEWDRGLYGYTF,TRBV6-1,NA,TRBJ1-2,TRBD1
TGTGCCAGTAGTATAGGAGGGATCTACGAGCAGTACTTC,CASSIGGIYEQYF,TRBV19,NA,TRBJ2-7,NA
TGTGCCAGCAGTGACCACAAAGGCGGGACAGGCTATGGCTACACCTTC,CASSDHKGGTGYGYTF,TRBV25-1,NA,TRBJ1-2,TRBD1
TGTGCCAGCAGCGTCGGGGGTTCCTATGGCTACACCTTC,CASSVGGSYGYTF,TRBV9,NA,TRBJ1-2,NA
TGTGCCTGGAGTGGACAGAATAGCAATCAGCCCCAGCATTTT,CAWSGQNSNQPQHF,TRBV30,NA,TRBJ1-5,NA
TGTGCCAGTAACCCCTCGCGGGGACCTACTGAAGCTTTCTTT,CASNPSRGPTEAFF,TRBV19,NA,TRBJ1-1,NA
TGTGCCAGCAGCTTTCCCCCGGGACAGTACAATGAGCAGTTCTTC,CASSFPPGQYNEQFF,TRBV7-2,NA,TRBJ2-1,TRBD1
TGCGCCAGCAGGGGGGGATCCTACGAGCAGTACTTC,CASRGGSYEQYF,TRBV5-1,few,TRBJ2-7,NA
TGCGCCAGCAGCTCCCCGGGACAGGGGATCGAGACCCAGTACTTC,CASSSPGQGIETQYF,TRBV5-1,NA,TRBJ2-5,TRBD1
TGTGCCAGCAGCGGACTAGGCGACAATGAGCAGTTCTTC,CASSGLGDNEQFF,TRBV6-5,NA,TRBJ2-1,TRBD2
TGTGCCATCAGTGAGGGGGACTACCAAGAGACCCAGTACTTC,CAISEGDYQETQYF,TRBV10-3,NA,TRBJ2-5,NA
TGTGCCAGCAGCCCTGGACAGGGGGATTGGGATGAGCAGTTCTTC,CASSPGQGDWDEQFF,TRBV7-9,few,TRBJ2-1,TRBD1
TGTGCCAGCAGGACAGGGTTCGAGCAGTACTTC,CASRTGFEQYF,TRBV6-5,once,TRBJ2-7,TRBD1
TGTGCCAGCAGGAAAACACAGGGGAAAGAGACCCAGTACTTC,CASRKTQGKETQYF,TRBV6-1,NA,TRBJ2-5,TRBD1
TGTGCCAGCAGGGGGGGACAGGGCCCATACGAGCAGTACTTC,CASRGGQGPYEQYF,TRBV6-5,once,TRBJ2-7,TRBD1